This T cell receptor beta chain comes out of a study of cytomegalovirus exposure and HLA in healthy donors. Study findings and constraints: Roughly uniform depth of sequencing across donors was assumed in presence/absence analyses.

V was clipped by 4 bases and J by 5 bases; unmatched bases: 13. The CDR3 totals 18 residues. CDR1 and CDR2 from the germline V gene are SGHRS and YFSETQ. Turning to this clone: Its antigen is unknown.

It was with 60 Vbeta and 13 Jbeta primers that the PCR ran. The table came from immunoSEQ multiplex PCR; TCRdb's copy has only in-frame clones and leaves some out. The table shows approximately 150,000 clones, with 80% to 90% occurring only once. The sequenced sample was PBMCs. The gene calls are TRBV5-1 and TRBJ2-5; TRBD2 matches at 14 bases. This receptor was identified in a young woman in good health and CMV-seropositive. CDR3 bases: TGCGCCAGCAGCCCGGGGACTAGCGGGGGCCAAATCCCGGAGACCCAGTACTTC. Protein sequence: CASSPGTSGGQIPETQYF.